The rows below give T cell receptor beta chains drawn from one sample of a study of blood T cell repertoires in COVID-19. The repertoire was sequenced with immunoSEQ multiplex PCR; TCRdb's copy has only in-frame clones and lacks some. The sample records around 330,000 clones, 80% to 90% being singletons. The sample was PBMCs or T cells enriched from blood (not recorded which). Every receptor here comes from a woman between 18 and 30 years old who had recovered from COVID-19. Both conserved end residues are part of each CDR3. The order of the fields is J gene, clone size, D gene, V gene, CDR3 protein, CDR3 DNA. The D gene is left open where the match is weak. A row's size may be missing; if present it is once, few, many or a size class.

j_gene: TRBJ1-2; abundance: -; d_gene: -; v_gene: TRBV7-9; CDR3aa: CASSSPIPAGGSYGYTF; CDR3nt: TGTGCCAGCAGCTCCCCCATCCCGGCGGGCGGAAGCTATGGCTACACCTTC
j_gene: TRBJ2-4; abundance: -; d_gene: -; v_gene: TRBV19; CDR3aa: CASLPPTKNIQYF; CDR3nt: TGTGCCAGTCTTCCCCCTACCAAAAACATTCAGTACTTC
j_gene: TRBJ1-5; abundance: -; d_gene: -; v_gene: TRBV28; CDR3aa: CASTGSRVQPQHF; CDR3nt: TGTGCCAGCACAGGGTCGCGAGTGCAGCCCCAGCATTTT
j_gene: TRBJ2-5; abundance: -; d_gene: TRBD2; v_gene: TRBV5-1; CDR3aa: CASSLNRLAGGETQYF; CDR3nt: TGCGCCAGCAGCTTGAATCGACTAGCGGGGGGGGAGACCCAGTACTTC
j_gene: TRBJ2-1; abundance: -; d_gene: TRBD2; v_gene: TRBV11-2; CDR3aa: CASSLAGGNEQFF; CDR3nt: TGTGCCAGCAGCTTAGCGGGGGGGAATGAGCAGTTCTTC
j_gene: TRBJ2-1; abundance: -; d_gene: TRBD2; v_gene: TRBV10-3; CDR3aa: CAISESLAGVLRGQFF; CDR3nt: TGTGCCATCAGTGAGTCTCTAGCGGGAGTCCTTAGGGGGCAGTTCTTC
j_gene: TRBJ1-1; abundance: few; d_gene: -; v_gene: TRBV11-3; CDR3aa: CASSFSEDTEAFF; CDR3nt: TGTGCCAGCAGCTTTTCCGAGGACACTGAAGCTTTCTTT
j_gene: TRBJ1-2; abundance: -; d_gene: -; v_gene: TRBV6-5; CDR3aa: CASRLGDYTF; CDR3nt: TGTGCCAGCAGATTAGGGGACTACACCTTC
j_gene: TRBJ2-1; abundance: -; d_gene: TRBD2; v_gene: TRBV3-1/TRBV3-2; CDR3aa: CASSQDLASGGEGRFF; CDR3nt: TGTGCCAGCAGCCAAGATTTGGCTAGCGGGGGGGAAGGCCGGTTCTTC
j_gene: TRBJ2-1; abundance: -; d_gene: -; v_gene: TRBV9; CDR3aa: CASSVDRYNEQFF; CDR3nt: TGTGCCAGCAGCGTAGACAGATACAATGAGCAGTTCTTC
j_gene: TRBJ1-2; abundance: -; d_gene: -; v_gene: TRBV7-9; CDR3aa: CASSNRAPSTGNYGYTF; CDR3nt: TGTGCCAGCAGTAACCGGGCGCCCAGCACGGGGAACTATGGCTACACCTTC
j_gene: TRBJ2-1; abundance: -; d_gene: TRBD2; v_gene: TRBV5-1; CDR3aa: CASSLTSGVSYNEQFF; CDR3nt: TGCGCCAGCAGCTTGACTAGCGGGGTATCCTACAATGAGCAGTTCTTC
j_gene: TRBJ2-2; abundance: -; d_gene: -; v_gene: TRBV19; CDR3aa: CASSTTPPFTGELFF; CDR3nt: TGTGCCAGTAGTACGACACCTCCCTTCACCGGGGAGCTGTTTTTT
j_gene: TRBJ1-1; abundance: -; d_gene: TRBD1; v_gene: TRBV4-2; CDR3aa: CASSQDGGFPGQGQDTEAFF; CDR3nt: TGTGCCAGCAGCCAAGACGGCGGATTTCCGGGACAGGGCCAGGACACTGAAGCTTTCTTT
j_gene: TRBJ2-7; abundance: -; d_gene: TRBD1; v_gene: TRBV27; CDR3aa: CASSFLGQGSYEQYF; CDR3nt: TGTGCCAGCAGTTTTCTGGGACAGGGATCCTACGAGCAGTACTTC
j_gene: TRBJ2-3; abundance: -; d_gene: TRBD2; v_gene: TRBV4-3; CDR3aa: CASSPLAGGDTDTQYF; CDR3nt: TGCGCCAGCAGCCCACTAGCGGGAGGGGACACAGATACGCAGTATTTT
j_gene: TRBJ1-1; abundance: -; d_gene: -; v_gene: TRBV9; CDR3aa: CASSDNGGLAFF; CDR3nt: TGTGCCAGCAGCGATAATGGGGGCTTAGCTTTCTTT
j_gene: TRBJ1-1; abundance: -; d_gene: TRBD1; v_gene: TRBV7-8; CDR3aa: CASSLSGTENTEAFF; CDR3nt: TGTGCCAGCAGCTTAAGTGGGACAGAGAACACTGAAGCTTTCTTT
j_gene: TRBJ1-1; abundance: many; d_gene: TRBD1; v_gene: TRBV5-1; CDR3aa: CASSLGQGATEAFF; CDR3nt: TGCGCCAGCAGCTTGGGACAGGGCGCGACTGAAGCTTTCTTT
j_gene: TRBJ2-4; abundance: -; d_gene: -; v_gene: TRBV7-2; CDR3aa: CASSSSSRERAKNIQYF; CDR3nt: TGTGCCAGCAGCTCATCGTCCAGGGAACGAGCCAAAAACATTCAGTACTTC
j_gene: TRBJ2-5; abundance: once; d_gene: TRBD1; v_gene: TRBV5-4; CDR3aa: CASSGRQGSETQYF; CDR3nt: TGTGCCAGCAGCGGAAGACAGGGTTCTGAGACCCAGTACTTC
j_gene: TRBJ2-1; abundance: -; d_gene: -; v_gene: TRBV5-4; CDR3aa: CASSLLVSLSSYNEQFF; CDR3nt: TGTGCCAGCAGCTTGTTGGTATCGCTAAGCTCCTACAATGAGCAGTTCTTC
j_gene: TRBJ1-5; abundance: -; d_gene: -; v_gene: TRBV28; CDR3aa: CASRRGYNQPQHF; CDR3nt: TGTGCCAGCAGAAGGGGTTACAATCAGCCCCAGCATTTT
j_gene: TRBJ2-5; abundance: -; d_gene: -; v_gene: TRBV6-1; CDR3aa: CASSETVQETQYF; CDR3nt: TGTGCCAGCAGTGAGACAGTCCAAGAGACCCAGTACTTC
j_gene: TRBJ1-4; abundance: -; d_gene: -; v_gene: TRBV28; CDR3aa: CASSSGWRAEKLFF; CDR3nt: TGTGCCAGCAGCTCAGGGTGGAGGGCTGAAAAACTGTTTTTT
j_gene: TRBJ1-5; abundance: -; d_gene: TRBD1; v_gene: TRBV4-1; CDR3aa: CASSQGLGTGESGNQPQHF; CDR3nt: TGCGCCAGCAGCCAAGGCCTCGGGACAGGGGAATCAGGCAATCAGCCCCAGCATTTT
j_gene: TRBJ1-5; abundance: -; d_gene: TRBD1; v_gene: TRBV6-5; CDR3aa: CASSTRGRGQPQHF; CDR3nt: TGTGCCAGCAGCACGAGGGGGCGCGGTCAGCCCCAGCATTTT
j_gene: TRBJ2-1; abundance: -; d_gene: -; v_gene: TRBV10-2; CDR3aa: CASSPGTGEQFF; CDR3nt: TGCGCCAGCAGTCCGGGAACGGGGGAGCAGTTCTTC
j_gene: TRBJ2-3; abundance: -; d_gene: -; v_gene: TRBV7-3; CDR3aa: CASSPGLTNTQYF; CDR3nt: TGTGCCAGCAGCCCAGGACTGACAAATACGCAGTATTTT
j_gene: TRBJ1-2; abundance: -; d_gene: -; v_gene: TRBV6-5; CDR3aa: CASGGGKNYGYTF; CDR3nt: TGTGCCAGCGGCGGGGGAAAGAACTATGGCTACACCTTC
j_gene: TRBJ2-1; abundance: once; d_gene: TRBD2; v_gene: TRBV9; CDR3aa: CASSVLAGGPNNEQFF; CDR3nt: TGTGCCAGCAGCGTACTCGCGGGGGGGCCCAACAATGAGCAGTTCTTC
j_gene: TRBJ1-1; abundance: -; d_gene: -; v_gene: TRBV19; CDR3aa: CASSREESHTEAFF; CDR3nt: TGTGCCAGTAGTAGGGAGGAGTCGCACACTGAAGCTTTCTTT
j_gene: TRBJ2-1; abundance: -; d_gene: TRBD1; v_gene: TRBV2; CDR3aa: CASGQGLNSGNEQFF; CDR3nt: TGTGCCAGCGGACAGGGGTTGAATAGCGGCAATGAGCAGTTCTTC
j_gene: TRBJ1-2; abundance: once; d_gene: TRBD1; v_gene: TRBV27; CDR3aa: CASSLGTGDQRYTF; CDR3nt: TGTGCCAGCAGTTTAGGGACAGGGGATCAGCGCTACACCTTC
j_gene: TRBJ2-7; abundance: once; d_gene: TRBD2; v_gene: TRBV29-1; CDR3aa: CSVEGTSGRRYEQYF; CDR3nt: TGCAGCGTTGAAGGGACTAGCGGGAGACGGTATGAGCAGTACTTC
j_gene: TRBJ2-2; abundance: -; d_gene: TRBD1; v_gene: TRBV5-1; CDR3aa: CASSLGAGGNTGELFF; CDR3nt: TGCGCCAGCAGCTTGGGGGCAGGGGGCAACACCGGGGAGCTGTTTTTT
j_gene: TRBJ2-4; abundance: -; d_gene: -; v_gene: TRBV6-5; CDR3aa: CASSYSSLAKNIQYF; CDR3nt: TGTGCCAGCAGTTACTCGAGCCTAGCCAAAAACATTCAGTACTTC
j_gene: TRBJ2-3; abundance: -; d_gene: TRBD2; v_gene: TRBV4-3; CDR3aa: CASSQDLRSGGVQGTDTQYF; CDR3nt: TGCGCCAGCAGCCAAGATTTACGTAGCGGGGGGGTACAAGGCACAGATACGCAGTATTTT
j_gene: TRBJ1-1; abundance: -; d_gene: -; v_gene: TRBV5-8; CDR3aa: CASRLWGGVNTEAFF; CDR3nt: TGTGCCAGCAGACTCTGGGGGGGGGTGAACACTGAAGCTTTCTTT
j_gene: TRBJ2-4; abundance: -; d_gene: -; v_gene: TRBV6-5; CDR3aa: CASRQGLTGKNIQYF; CDR3nt: TGTGCCAGCAGACAGGGTTTAACTGGCAAAAACATTCAGTACTTC
j_gene: TRBJ2-5; abundance: once; d_gene: TRBD2; v_gene: TRBV7-8; CDR3aa: CASTLLAEETQYF; CDR3nt: TGTGCCAGCACCTTGCTAGCGGAAGAGACCCAGTACTTC
j_gene: TRBJ1-3; abundance: -; d_gene: -; v_gene: TRBV6-5; CDR3aa: CASSYSRSVARNTIYF; CDR3nt: TGTGCCAGCAGTTACTCGCGTTCCGTAGCCCGAAACACCATATATTTT
j_gene: TRBJ2-7; abundance: -; d_gene: TRBD1; v_gene: TRBV4-1; CDR3aa: CASSPRTGTYEQYF; CDR3nt: TGCGCCAGCAGCCCCCGGACAGGGACCTACGAGCAGTACTTC
j_gene: TRBJ2-7; abundance: -; d_gene: TRBD2; v_gene: TRBV10-3; CDR3aa: CAISVIAGDNEQYF; CDR3nt: TGTGCCATCAGTGTGATAGCGGGGGATAACGAGCAGTACTTC
j_gene: TRBJ1-2; abundance: -; d_gene: -; v_gene: TRBV7-2; CDR3aa: CASSLLGAGRLTYGYTF; CDR3nt: TGTGCCAGCAGCTTACTCGGTGCAGGGCGCCTCACCTATGGCTACACCTTC
j_gene: TRBJ2-7; abundance: few; d_gene: -; v_gene: TRBV7-9; CDR3aa: CASSLPGSVQYF; CDR3nt: TGTGCCAGCAGCCTCCCAGGGTCGGTGCAGTACTTC
j_gene: TRBJ2-1; abundance: once; d_gene: TRBD2; v_gene: TRBV6-2/TRBV6-3; CDR3aa: CASSHGSSGGAGEQFF; CDR3nt: TGTGCCAGCAGCCACGGGTCCAGCGGGGGGGCCGGGGAGCAGTTCTTC
j_gene: TRBJ2-3; abundance: -; d_gene: -; v_gene: TRBV18; CDR3aa: CASSRPSLHSTDTQYF; CDR3nt: TGTGCCAGCTCACGTCCAAGTTTACATAGCACAGATACGCAGTATTTT
j_gene: TRBJ1-2; abundance: -; d_gene: TRBD1; v_gene: TRBV9; CDR3aa: CASSVRVTGDAYGYTF; CDR3nt: TGTGCCAGCAGCGTAAGGGTTACAGGGGACGCCTATGGCTACACCTTC
j_gene: TRBJ1-2; abundance: -; d_gene: TRBD1; v_gene: TRBV7-8; CDR3aa: CASSYRGQNGYTF; CDR3nt: TGTGCCAGCAGCTACAGGGGGCAGAACGGCTACACCTTC
j_gene: TRBJ2-7; abundance: -; d_gene: TRBD2; v_gene: TRBV7-2; CDR3aa: CASSLESGRAWYEQYF; CDR3nt: TGTGCCAGCAGCTTAGAAAGCGGGAGGGCCTGGTACGAGCAGTACTTC
j_gene: TRBJ2-6; abundance: -; d_gene: -; v_gene: TRBV6-2/TRBV6-3; CDR3aa: CASSPTASGANVLTF; CDR3nt: TGTGCCAGCAGCCCTACAGCCTCTGGGGCCAACGTCCTGACTTTC
j_gene: TRBJ1-2; abundance: -; d_gene: TRBD1; v_gene: TRBV5-6; CDR3aa: CASTHSRQGWYGYTF; CDR3nt: TGTGCCAGCACCCACAGCCGACAGGGTTGGTATGGCTACACCTTC
j_gene: TRBJ2-3; abundance: once; d_gene: TRBD2; v_gene: TRBV7-3; CDR3aa: CASSSGLASTDTQYF; CDR3nt: TGTGCCAGCAGCTCGGGACTAGCTAGCACAGATACGCAGTATTTT
j_gene: TRBJ2-3; abundance: -; d_gene: -; v_gene: TRBV28; CDR3aa: CASSFGGARADTQYF; CDR3nt: TGTGCCAGCAGTTTCGGTGGGGCCCGGGCGGATACGCAGTATTTT
j_gene: TRBJ2-7; abundance: -; d_gene: -; v_gene: TRBV28; CDR3aa: CASSPGPVGSYEQYF; CDR3nt: TGTGCCAGCAGTCCTGGGCCAGTCGGTTCCTACGAGCAGTACTTC
j_gene: TRBJ1-2; abundance: -; d_gene: TRBD1; v_gene: TRBV29-1; CDR3aa: CSAGQDYGYTF; CDR3nt: TGCAGCGCTGGACAGGACTATGGCTACACCTTC